These T cell receptor beta chains were read from a single sample in a study of OX40 agonist ivuxolimab in advanced cancers. Data came from immunoSEQ multiplex PCR; TCRdb stores just in-frame clones and leaves some out. In the table there are 7,500 to 10,000 clones, roughly 70% of which are singletons. The source was CD4+ or CD8+ T cells sorted from blood, collected in a trial of the OX40 agonist ivuxolimab. Receptor source: an adult with an advanced solid tumor such as melanoma, head and neck, liver or kidney cancer. Each CDR3 is given with its conserved first and last residue. The D gene is left open where the match is weak. Clone size appears in some rows only: once, few, many, or a class for an expanded clone.

J gene | V gene | D gene | clone size | CDR3 DNA | CDR3 protein
TRBJ2-1 | TRBV4-2 | TRBD2 | . | TGTGCCAGCAGCCAAGAATCAGCGGGAGGGCGAAATGAGCAGTTCTTC | CASSQESAGGRNEQFF
TRBJ2-7 | TRBV11-2 | TRBD2 | . | TGTGCCAGCACCCGCGGACCGGGGGGGATAAAGGCCTACGAGCAGTACTTC | CASTRGPGGIKAYEQYF
TRBJ2-1 | TRBV19 | TRBD2 | . | TGTGCCAGTAGTGTCGGGACTAGCTACAATGAGCAGTTCTTC | CASSVGTSYNEQFF
TRBJ1-3 | TRBV19 | . | . | TGTGCCAGCACGATCCTTGGACTCTCTGGAAACACCATATATTTT | CASTILGLSGNTIYF
TRBJ2-1 | TRBV11-2 | . | . | TGTGCCAGCAGCTTAGGGACAGTTTTTCCGTTCTTC | CASSLGTVFPFF
TRBJ1-1 | TRBV15 | TRBD1 | once | TGTGCCACCAGCAGAGGTATACAGGGGTTGAACACTGAAGCTTTCTTT | CATSRGIQGLNTEAFF
TRBJ1-2 | TRBV5-4 | . | . | TGTGCCAGCAGCTTGGTAGGCAGGGCCAAGAACTATGGCTACACCTTC | CASSLVGRAKNYGYTF
TRBJ1-6 | TRBV9 | . | . | TGTGCCAGCAGCCCGGAGGACTCTAATTCACCCCTCCACTTT | CASSPEDSNSPLHF
TRBJ1-2 | TRBV27 | . | . | TGTGCCAGCAGTTTGGGGGGGTTCTATGGCTACACCTTC | CASSLGGFYGYTF
TRBJ2-2 | TRBV2 | . | few | TGTGCCAGCAGGCAGGGGTCGGCCGGGGAGCTGTTTTTT | CASRQGSAGELFF
TRBJ2-1 | TRBV5-1 | . | . | TGCGCCAGCAGCTGGGGGACGGGTAATGAGCAGTTCTTC | CASSWGTGNEQFF
TRBJ1-2 | TRBV7-9 | . | . | TGTGCCAGCAGCTTAGCCTCCCAAAACTATGGCTACACCTTC | CASSLASQNYGYTF
TRBJ2-3 | TRBV11-2 | . | . | TGTGCCAGCAGCTTAGGGTCCCTAGATACGCAGTATTTT | CASSLGSLDTQYF
TRBJ2-1 | TRBV6-5 | . | . | TGTGCCAGCAGTTACTCGGTAGGGGGCAATGAGCAGTTCTTC | CASSYSVGGNEQFF
TRBJ2-1 | TRBV30 | . | . | TGTGCCTGGAATCACCAGCCGAAGCCCTACAATGAGCAGTTCTTC | CAWNHQPKPYNEQFF
TRBJ1-1 | TRBV5-8 | . | . | TGTGCCAGCAGCTTGTATCGCAGGAACACTGAAGCTTTCTTT | CASSLYRRNTEAFF
TRBJ1-3 | TRBV7-9 | . | . | TGTGCCAGCAGCCCCTGGGCTGGAAACACCATATATTTT | CASSPWAGNTIYF
TRBJ1-1 | TRBV5-8 | TRBD1 | . | TGTGCCAGCAGCCCGACAGGGGCGGGCACTGAAGCTTTCTTT | CASSPTGAGTEAFF
TRBJ2-2 | TRBV11-2 | . | . | TGTGCCAGCAGCCGTAGGGGGAACACCGGGGAGCTGTTTTTT | CASSRRGNTGELFF
TRBJ1-6 | TRBV10-3 | . | . | TGTGCCATCAGTGAGGGGGATTCGGGTTCACCCCTCCACTTT | CAISEGDSGSPLHF
TRBJ2-7 | TRBV11-2 | . | . | TGTGCCAGCAGCCCAACCGTCGGGCCACTCAGCTCCTACGAGCAGTACTTC | CASSPTVGPLSSYEQYF